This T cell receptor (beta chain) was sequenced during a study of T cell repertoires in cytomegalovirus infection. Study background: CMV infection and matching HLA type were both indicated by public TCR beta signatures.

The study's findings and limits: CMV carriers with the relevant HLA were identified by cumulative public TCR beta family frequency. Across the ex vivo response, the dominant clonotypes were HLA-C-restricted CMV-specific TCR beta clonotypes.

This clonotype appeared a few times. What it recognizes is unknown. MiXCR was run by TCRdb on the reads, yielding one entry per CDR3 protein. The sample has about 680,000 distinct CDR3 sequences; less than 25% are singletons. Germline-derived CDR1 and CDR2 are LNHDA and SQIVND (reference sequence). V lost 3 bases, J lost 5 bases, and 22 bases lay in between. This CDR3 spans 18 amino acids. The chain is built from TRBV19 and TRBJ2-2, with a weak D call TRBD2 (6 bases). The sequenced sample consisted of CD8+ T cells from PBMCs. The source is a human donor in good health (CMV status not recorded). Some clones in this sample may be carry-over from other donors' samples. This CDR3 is CASSMAPMVAGTTGELFF. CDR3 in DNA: TGTGCCAGTAGTATGGCCCCTATGGTTGCGGGGACGACCGGGGAGCTGTTTTTT.